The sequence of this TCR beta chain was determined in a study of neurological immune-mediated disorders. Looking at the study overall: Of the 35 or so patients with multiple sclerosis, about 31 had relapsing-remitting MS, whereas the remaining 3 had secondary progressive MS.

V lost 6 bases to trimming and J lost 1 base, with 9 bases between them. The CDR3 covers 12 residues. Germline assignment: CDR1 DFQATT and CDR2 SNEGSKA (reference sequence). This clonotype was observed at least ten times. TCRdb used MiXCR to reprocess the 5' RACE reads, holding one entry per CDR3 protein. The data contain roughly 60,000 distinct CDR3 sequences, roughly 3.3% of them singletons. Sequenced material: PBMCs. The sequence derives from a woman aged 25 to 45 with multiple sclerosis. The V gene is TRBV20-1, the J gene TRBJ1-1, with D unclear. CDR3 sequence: CSARTRNTEAFF. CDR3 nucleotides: TGCAGTGCCAGGACGAGGAACACTGAAGCTTTCTTT.